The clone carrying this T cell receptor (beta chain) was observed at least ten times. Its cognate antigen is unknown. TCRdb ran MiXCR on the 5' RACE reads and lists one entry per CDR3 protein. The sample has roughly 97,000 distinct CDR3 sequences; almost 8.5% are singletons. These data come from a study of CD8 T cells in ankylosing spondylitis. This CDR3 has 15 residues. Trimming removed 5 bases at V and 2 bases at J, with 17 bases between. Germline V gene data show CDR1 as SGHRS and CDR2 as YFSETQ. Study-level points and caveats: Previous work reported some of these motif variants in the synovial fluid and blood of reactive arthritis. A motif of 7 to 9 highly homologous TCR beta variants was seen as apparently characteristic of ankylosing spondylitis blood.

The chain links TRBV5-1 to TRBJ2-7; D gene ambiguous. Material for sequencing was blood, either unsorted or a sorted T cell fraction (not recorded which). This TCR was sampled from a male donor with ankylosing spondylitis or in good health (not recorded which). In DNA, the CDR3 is TGCGCCAGCAGACTGGCAGCGTCGAACCCCTACGAGCAGTACTTC. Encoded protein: CASRLAASNPYEQYF.